This T cell receptor (beta chain) was captured by sequencing in a study of human T cells and chemical hapten exposure. The treatment is: therapeutic diphenylcyclopropenone sensitization with weekly scalp DPC. About this clonotype: No antigen is known for it.

As the library was built, unique molecular identifiers were attached to individual cDNA molecules. Each CDR3 protein gets one entry after TCRdb re-called the reads with MiXCR. The data contain some 480 distinct CDR3 sequences, approximately 67% of them singletons. General observations from the study: Positively correlated with patch test score were the counts of PT1 expanded TCRs.

The germline gives CDR1 ENHRY, CDR2 SYGVKD. The CDR3 runs 15 residues. Deletions cut 3 bases from V and 7 bases from J, with 19 bases between. The sequence came from an adult with alopecia areata. Some clones in this sample may be carry-over from other donors' samples. This table probably holds off-target reads from a library built for another chain. This chain connects TRBV10-3 to TRBJ2-7, with TRBD2 as a possible D gene (7 bases). Sequenced here: whole blood, sampled before DPC sensitization or 2, 6, or about 24 weeks after (not recorded which). CDR3 sequence (DNA): TGTGCCATCAGTGACCCAATTAGGGGGGGCCGGGAGCAGTACTTC. It translates to CAISDPIRGGREQYF.